The clone carrying this TCR beta chain was recorded many times. Antigen: not known. Researchers used two-round multiplex PCR to amplify TCR beta CDR3 starting from genomic DNA. Primers specific to each TRBV and TRBJ gene drove first-round PCR. TCRdb itself ran the multiplex PCR reads through MiXCR, one entry per CDR3 protein. Here the sample spans 45,000 to 70,000 distinct CDR3 sequences, about a quarter being singletons. Germline V gives CDR1 SNHLY, CDR2 FYNNEI. J gave up 2 bases and V 10 bases, and 6 bases lay outside the gene matches. This CDR3 contains 14 residues. Roughly 6.2 milliliters of peripheral blood were drawn at each of two time points. This sample stems from a study of prognosis after radiotherapy for stage I lung cancer. About the study: The patient group included nobody who received concurrent therapy with stereotactic body radiotherapy. Study results and limitations: Tumor-specific status of the expanded TCR clones was not determined in the analysis.

This TCR was sampled from a donor older than 45 with non-small cell lung cancer. The specimen comprised PBMCs, sampled before or after stereotactic body radiation therapy (not recorded which). This chain uses TRBV2 with TRBJ2-5; 11 bases are shared with TRBD2. The CDR3 sequence is CANKRLAGQETQYF. The DNA of the CDR3 is TGTGCCAACAAAAGACTAGCGGGGCAAGAGACCCAGTACTTC.